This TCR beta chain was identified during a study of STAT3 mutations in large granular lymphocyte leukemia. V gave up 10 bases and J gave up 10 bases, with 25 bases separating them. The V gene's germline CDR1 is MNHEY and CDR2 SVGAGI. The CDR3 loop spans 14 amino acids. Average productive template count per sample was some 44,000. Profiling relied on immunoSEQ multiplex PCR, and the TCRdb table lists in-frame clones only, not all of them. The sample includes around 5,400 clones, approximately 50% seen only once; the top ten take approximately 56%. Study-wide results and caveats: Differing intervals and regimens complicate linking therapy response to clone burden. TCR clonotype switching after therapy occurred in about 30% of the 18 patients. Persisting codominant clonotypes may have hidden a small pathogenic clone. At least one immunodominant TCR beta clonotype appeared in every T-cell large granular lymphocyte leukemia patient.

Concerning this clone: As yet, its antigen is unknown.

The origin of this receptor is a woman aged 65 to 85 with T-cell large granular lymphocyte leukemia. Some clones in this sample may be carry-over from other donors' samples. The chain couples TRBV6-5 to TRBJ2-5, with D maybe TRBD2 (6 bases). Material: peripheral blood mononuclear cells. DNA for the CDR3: TGTGCCACCAGAGATTATGGGAGGATCAGTGACCAGTACTTC. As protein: CATRDYGRISDQYF.